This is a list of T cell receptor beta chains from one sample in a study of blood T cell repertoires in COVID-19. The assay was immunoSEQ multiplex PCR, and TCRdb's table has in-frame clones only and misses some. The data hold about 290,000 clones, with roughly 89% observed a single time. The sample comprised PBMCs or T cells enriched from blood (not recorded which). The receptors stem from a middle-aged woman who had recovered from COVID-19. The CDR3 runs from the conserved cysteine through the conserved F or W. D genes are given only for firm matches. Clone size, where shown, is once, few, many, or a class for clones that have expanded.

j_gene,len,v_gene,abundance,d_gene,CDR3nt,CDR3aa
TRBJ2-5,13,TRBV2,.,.,TGTGCCAGCAGGCTTCGTACCCCCGGGGCCCAGTACTTC,CASRLRTPGAQYF
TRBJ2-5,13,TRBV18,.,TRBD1,TGTGCCAGCTCATCACAGGGGGCGGAGACCCAGTACTTC,CASSSQGAETQYF
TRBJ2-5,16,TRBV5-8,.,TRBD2,TGTGCCAGCAGCTTGGCCAGCGGGGGGGCGAGAGAGACCCAGTACTTC,CASSLASGGARETQYF
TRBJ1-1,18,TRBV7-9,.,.,TGTGCCAGCAGCTTAGATTGGCCCCGGGACGGGGGTCGAATGGGAGCTTTCTTT,CASSLDWPRDGGRMGAFF
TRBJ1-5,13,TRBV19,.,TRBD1,TGTGCCAGTAGTCGGGGACAGCCACAGCCCCAGCATTTT,CASSRGQPQPQHF
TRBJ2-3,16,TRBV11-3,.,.,TGTGCCAGCAGCTTAGGGAACCGACAGGTTTCAGATACGCAGTATTTT,CASSLGNRQVSDTQYF
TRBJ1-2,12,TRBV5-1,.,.,TGCGCCAGCACTTCAGGGATTGGAGGCTACACCTTC,CASTSGIGGYTF
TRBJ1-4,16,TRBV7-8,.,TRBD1,TGTGCCAGCAGCTTAACTACAGGGGTGTTGGGAGAAAAACTGTTTTTT,CASSLTTGVLGEKLFF
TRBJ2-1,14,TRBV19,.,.,TGTGCCAGTAGTAGCGGGGGCACCTACAATGAGCAGTTCTTC,CASSSGGTYNEQFF
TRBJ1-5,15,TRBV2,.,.,TGTGCCAGCAGTGCGGCGGGAATGAGCAATCAGCCCCAGCATTTT,CASSAAGMSNQPQHF
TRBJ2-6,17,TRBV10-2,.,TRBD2,TGCGCCAGCAACGGACTAGCGGGAGGTTCTGGGGCCAACGTCCTGACTTTC,CASNGLAGGSGANVLTF
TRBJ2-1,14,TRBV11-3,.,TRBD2,TGTGCCAGCAGCTTAGTTCCAGGGAGGGGCGAGCAGTTCTTC,CASSLVPGRGEQFF
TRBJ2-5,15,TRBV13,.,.,TGTGCCAGCAGCAAAACCGAGCGGAACCAAGAGACCCAGTACTTC,CASSKTERNQETQYF
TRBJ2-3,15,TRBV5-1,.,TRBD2,TGCGCCAGCAGCGCGCGGGGGGGCCTGGCAGATACGCAGTATTTT,CASSARGGLADTQYF
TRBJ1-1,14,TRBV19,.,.,TGTGCCAGTAGTTTTCAGGGCTTCGGCACTGAAGCTTTCTTT,CASSFQGFGTEAFF
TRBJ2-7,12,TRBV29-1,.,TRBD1,TGCAGCGTCGGGACAGGGCCCCACGAGCAGTACTTC,CSVGTGPHEQYF
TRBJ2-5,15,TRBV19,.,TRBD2,TGTGCCAGTAGTTCTGGGGGAGGGCCCCAAGAGACCCAGTACTTC,CASSSGGGPQETQYF
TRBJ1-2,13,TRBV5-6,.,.,TGTGCCAGCAGCTTGGGGACGGGGTATGGCTACACCTTC,CASSLGTGYGYTF
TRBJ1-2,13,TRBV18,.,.,TGTGCCAGCTCACCAGGGGGCGCGGATGGCTACACCTTC,CASSPGGADGYTF
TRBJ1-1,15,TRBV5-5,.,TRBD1,TGTGCCAGCAGCTTGGACAGGGGGAGGGAGACTGAAGCTTTCTTT,CASSLDRGRETEAFF
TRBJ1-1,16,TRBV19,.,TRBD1,TGTGCCAGTAGTTCCTCACCGGGACAGGGAAACACTGAAGCTTTCTTT,CASSSSPGQGNTEAFF
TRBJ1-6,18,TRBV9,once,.,TGTGCCAGCAGCTCTACCCCGGGGAAGGGGGCCTATAATTCACCCCTCCACTTT,CASSSTPGKGAYNSPLHF
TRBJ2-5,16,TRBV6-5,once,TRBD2,TGTGCCAGCAGTTACTCGGGGAGCGGGGTACAAGAGACCCAGTACTTC,CASSYSGSGVQETQYF
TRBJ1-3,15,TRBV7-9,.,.,TGTGCCAGCAGCTCAGGGGCAGGTACTGGAAACACCATATATTTT,CASSSGAGTGNTIYF
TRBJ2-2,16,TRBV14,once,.,TGTGCCAGCAGCCAAGTTACACGCACGAACACCGGGGAGCTGTTTTTT,CASSQVTRTNTGELFF
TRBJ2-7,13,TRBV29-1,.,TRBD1,TGCAGCGTTGCGGGACAGGGGATGGGGGAGCAGTACTTC,CSVAGQGMGEQYF
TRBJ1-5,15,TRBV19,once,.,TGTGCCAGTAGTATAGGAGGAGGGAACGATCAGCCCCAGCATTTT,CASSIGGGNDQPQHF
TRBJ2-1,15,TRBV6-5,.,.,TGTGCCAGCACGGGCGTCAGGGGCGTCTACAATGAGCAGTTCTTC,CASTGVRGVYNEQFF
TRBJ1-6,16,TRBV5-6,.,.,TGTGCCAGCAGCTTGGGGCAGGGTCCGTATAATTCACCCCTCCACTTT,CASSLGQGPYNSPLHF
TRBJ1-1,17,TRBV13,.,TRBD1,TGTGCCAGCAGCTTAGGCGGCAGGGGGCGCCGGAACACTGAAGCTTTCTTT,CASSLGGRGRRNTEAFF
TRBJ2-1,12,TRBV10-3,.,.,TGTGCCATCAGTACGGAACAGAATGAGCAGTTCTTC,CAISTEQNEQFF
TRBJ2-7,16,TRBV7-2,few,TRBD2,TGTGCCAGCAGCTCCCGGGCTAGCGGGAGTAGATACGAGCAGTACTTC,CASSSRASGSRYEQYF
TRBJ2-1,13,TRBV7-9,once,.,TGTGCCAGCAGCTTCAGGGCCCAAAATGAGCAGTTCTTC,CASSFRAQNEQFF
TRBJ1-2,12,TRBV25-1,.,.,TGTGCCAGCAGCCAACAGCCCGGAGGCTACACCTTC,CASSQQPGGYTF
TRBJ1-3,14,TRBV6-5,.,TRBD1,TGTGCCAGCAGCCCAGACAGGGCTGGAAACACCATATATTTT,CASSPDRAGNTIYF
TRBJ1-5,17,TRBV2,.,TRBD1,TGTGCCAGCAGCTACAGGGGACCCAAAAATAGCAATCAGCCCCAGCATTTT,CASSYRGPKNSNQPQHF
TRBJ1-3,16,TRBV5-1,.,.,TGCGCCAGCAGCTTGCTTCCAGGCAGGGAAGGAAACACCATATATTTT,CASSLLPGREGNTIYF
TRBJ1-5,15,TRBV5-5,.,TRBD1,TGTGCCAGCAGCTGGACAGGGGTTAACAATCAGCCCCAGCATTTT,CASSWTGVNNQPQHF
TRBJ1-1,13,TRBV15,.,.,TGTGCCACCAGCATGCCTCACCGGCCGGAGGCTTTCTTT,CATSMPHRPEAFF
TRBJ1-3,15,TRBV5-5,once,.,TGTGCCAGCAGCCTAACACAGGGTACGGGAAACACCATATATTTT,CASSLTQGTGNTIYF